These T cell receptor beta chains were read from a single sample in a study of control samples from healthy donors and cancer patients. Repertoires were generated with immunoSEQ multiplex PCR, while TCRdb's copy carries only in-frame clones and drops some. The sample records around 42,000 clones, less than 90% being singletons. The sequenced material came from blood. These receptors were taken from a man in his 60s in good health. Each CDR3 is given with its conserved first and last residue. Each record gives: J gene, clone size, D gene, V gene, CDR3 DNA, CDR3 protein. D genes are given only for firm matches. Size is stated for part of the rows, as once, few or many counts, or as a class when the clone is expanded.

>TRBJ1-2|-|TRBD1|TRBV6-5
TGTGCCAGCAGCTCCCGGGACAGGGATGGCTACACCTTC
CASSSRDRDGYTF
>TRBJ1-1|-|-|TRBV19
TGTGCCAGTAGCCCTGAGGCGAACACTGAAGCTTTCTTT
CASSPEANTEAFF
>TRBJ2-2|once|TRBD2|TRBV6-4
TGTGCCAGCAGTGGTCCCAGCGGGAGGGTTACCGGGGAGCTGTTTTTT
CASSGPSGRVTGELFF
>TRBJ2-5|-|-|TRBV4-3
TGCGCCAGCAGCCAAGATACAGGTCGGGAGACCCAGTACTTC
CASSQDTGRETQYF
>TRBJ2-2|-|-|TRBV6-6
TGTGCCAGCAGACGCGCCCAGCAGGGGCCTATCGGGGAGCTGTCTTTT
CASRRAQQGPIGELSF
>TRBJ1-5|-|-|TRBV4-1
TGCGCCAGCAGCCGAGGGGACAGCAATCAGCCCCAGCATTTT
CASSRGDSNQPQHF
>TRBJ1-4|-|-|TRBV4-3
TGCGCCAGCAGCCAAGATCCTCGGGCTTTCGAAAAACTGTTTTTT
CASSQDPRAFEKLFF
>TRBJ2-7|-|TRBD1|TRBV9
TGTGCCAGCAGCGCCGACAGGGGGCCCTACGAGCAGTACTTC
CASSADRGPYEQYF
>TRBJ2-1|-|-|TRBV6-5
TGTGCCAGCAGTTACTCGAGTGAGCAGTTCTTC
CASSYSSEQFF
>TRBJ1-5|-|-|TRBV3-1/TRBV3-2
TGTGCCAGCAGCCAAGGGCGTAGCAATCAGCCCCAGCATTTT
CASSQGRSNQPQHF
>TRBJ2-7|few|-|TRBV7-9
TGTGCCAGCAGCTTAGGGACCGTGTCGGGGGAGCAGTACTTC
CASSLGTVSGEQYF
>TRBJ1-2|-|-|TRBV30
TGTGCCTGGAGCTGGAGTAACTATGGCTACACCTTC
CAWSWSNYGYTF
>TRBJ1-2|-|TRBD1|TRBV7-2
TGTGCCAGCAGCCCCCGGGACAGCTCTTATGGCTACACCTTC
CASSPRDSSYGYTF
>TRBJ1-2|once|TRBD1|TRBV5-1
TGCGCCAGCAGCCAGGGACAGGGGATGGATGGCTACACCTTC
CASSQGQGMDGYTF
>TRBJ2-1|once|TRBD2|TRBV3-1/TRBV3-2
TGTGCCAGCAGCCAAGTCCCTAGCGGAAGCTCCTACAATGAGCAGTTCTTC
CASSQVPSGSSYNEQFF
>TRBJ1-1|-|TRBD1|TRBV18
TGTGCCAGCTCACCTGCTCCCGGGACAGGGGCCGACGGCACTGAAGCTTTCTTT
CASSPAPGTGADGTEAFF
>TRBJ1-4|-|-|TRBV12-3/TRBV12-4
TGTGCCAGCAGTGCTGCGACGGGGCTGTTTTTT
CASSAATGLFF